This TCR beta chain was recorded in a study of blood T cell repertoires in COVID-19. Here immunoSEQ multiplex PCR was the method, and the copy in TCRdb shows in-frame clones only, minus some. Of some 160,000 clones listed, more than 75% are singletons. CDR1 MNHEY and CDR2 SVGEGT come from the germline V gene. V lost 1 base to trimming and J lost 1 base, with 6 bases between them. This CDR3 is 14 amino acids long. The chain links TRBV6-2 or TRBV6-3 to TRBJ2-3, with D uncertain. This clonotype was sampled from a man in his sixties with acute or convalescent COVID-19. Sequencing was carried out using peripheral blood. In nucleotides, the CDR3 is TGTGCCAGCAGTTACTTCCAGGGCACAGATACGCAGTATTTT. Protein product: CASSYFQGTDTQYF.